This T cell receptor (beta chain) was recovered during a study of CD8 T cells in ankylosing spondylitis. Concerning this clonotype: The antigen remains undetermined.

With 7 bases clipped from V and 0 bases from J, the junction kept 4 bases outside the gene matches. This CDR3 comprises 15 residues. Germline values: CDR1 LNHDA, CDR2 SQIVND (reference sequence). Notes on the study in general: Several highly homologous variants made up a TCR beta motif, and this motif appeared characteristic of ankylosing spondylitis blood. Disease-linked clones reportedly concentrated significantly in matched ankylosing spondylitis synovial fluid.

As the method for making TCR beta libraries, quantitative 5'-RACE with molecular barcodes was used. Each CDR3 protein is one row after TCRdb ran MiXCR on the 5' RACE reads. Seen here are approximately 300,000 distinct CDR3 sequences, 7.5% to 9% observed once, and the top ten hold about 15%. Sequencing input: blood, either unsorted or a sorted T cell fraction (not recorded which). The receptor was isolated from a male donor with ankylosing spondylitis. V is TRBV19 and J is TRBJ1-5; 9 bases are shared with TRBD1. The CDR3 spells CASNQDRGSNQPQHF. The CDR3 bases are TGTGCCAGTAACCAGGACAGGGGTAGCAATCAGCCCCAGCATTTT. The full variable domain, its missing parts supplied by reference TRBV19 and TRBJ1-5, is DGGITQSPKYLFRKEGQNVTLSCEQNLNHDAMYWYRQDPGQGLRLIYYSQIVNDFQKGDIAEGYSVSREKKESFPLTVTSAQKNPTAFYLCASNQDRGSNQPQHFGDGTRLSIL.